Described below is a single T cell receptor beta chain sequence and its context. Its antigen remains unidentified. A much more abundant neighbour one base away suggests this may be a read error. These data come from a study of blood T cells in healthy people across ages. Overall study results and limits: Donor CMV status was unknown, possibly confounding expanded clonotype changes.

Through a sample-barcoded 5' primer and a J-beta primer mix, a second PCR was run for roughly 6 to 11 cycles. Each of the samples gave a minimum of 3 million paired-end reads that contained CDR3. TCRdb ran MiXCR on the 5' RACE reads and lists one entry per CDR3 protein. The sample records some 890,000 distinct CDR3 sequences, 25% to 35% being singletons. Germline V CDR1 and CDR2: LGHNA, YSLEER. The CDR3 runs to 16 residues. These same records also appear under a second study, on T cells of mothers and their children. That work adds: Related mother-child pairs shared slightly more overlap than unrelated pairs, but the difference was non-significant.

This chain connects TRBV4-3 to TRBJ2-1, with D perhaps being TRBD1 or TRBD2 (6 bases each). This receptor was taken from a woman aged 40 to 50 in good health. The sequenced sample consisted of blood. The CDR3 nucleotides are TGCGCCAGCAGCCAAGATAGGGGGGCAGGCCTCAATGGGCAGTTCTTC. It codes for CASSQDRGAGLNGQFF.